These 22 T cell receptor beta chains share one sample of origin, sequenced in a study of response to subunit inactivated influenza vaccine. TCRdb redid the calling of the RT-PCR reads with MiXCR, one entry per CDR3 protein. This table has around 750,000 distinct CDR3 sequences, 20% to 25% appearing once. This specimen consisted of PBMCs from blood, obtained less than 6 days after vaccination. The receptors here all came from a man over 45 who received an inactivated influenza vaccine.

This chain links TRBV2 with TRBJ2-3; 7 bases are a match to TRBD2. The CDR3 is made up of 13 amino acids. Germline V gives CDR1 SNHLY, CDR2 FYNNEI. The CDR3: CAGRSGVTDTQYF. In DNA form, the CDR3 reads TGTGCGGGACGGAGCGGGGTCACAGATACGCAGTATTTT. Full variable domain (rest looked up from reference TRBV2 and TRBJ2-3): EPEVTQTPSHQVTQMGQEVILRCVPISNHLYFYWYRQILGQKVEFLVSFYNNEISEKSEIFDDQFSVERPDGSNFTLKIRSTKLEDSAMYFCAGRSGVTDTQYFGPGTRLTVL.

Only a few counts were recorded for this clonotype. The chain has TRBV4-3 and TRBJ2-3, with a tentative D call TRBD1 (6 bases). Trimming stripped 0 bases from V and 3 bases from J, with 16 bases between. CDR1 and CDR2 (germline): LGHNA, YSLEER. The CDR3 extends over 17 amino acids. The CDR3 loop reads CASSQERSSTGTDTQYF. CDR3 sequence (DNA): TGCGCCAGCAGCCAAGAGAGAAGCTCGACAGGTACAGATACGCAGTATTTT.

This chain links TRBV4-3 with TRBJ1-6; D is unclear. The CDR3 has 16 amino acids. Germline V gives CDR1 LGHNA, CDR2 YSLEER. V lost 2 bases and J lost 0, with 8 bases in between. CDR3 loop: CASSQNIGSYNSPLHF. The CDR3 nucleotides are TGCGCCAGCAGCCAAAACATCGGCTCCTATAATTCACCCCTCCACTTT.

The chain joins TRBV28 to TRBJ1-6; D gene uncertain. The length of the CDR3 is 14 residues. Looked up from germline, CDR1 is MDHEN and CDR2 is SYDVKM. Trimming shortened V by 2 bases and J by 5 bases, and 7 bases separated the two germline ends. The CDR3 nucleotides are TGTGCCAGCAGTTTACGGGCGAATAATTCACCCCTCCACTTT. Amino acid sequence: CASSLRANNSPLHF.

The gene calls are TRBV3-1 and TRBJ1-1, with D perhaps TRBD1 (5 bases). Germline V gene lookup returns CDR1 LGHDT and CDR2 YNNKEL (reference sequence). V lost 10 bases to trimming and J lost 1 base, with 19 bases between them. The CDR3 runs to 15 residues. In nucleotides, the CDR3 is TGTGCCACCTGCCAAGAAGGGGCGAGGAACACTGAAGCTTTCTTT. Protein: CATCQEGARNTEAFF. Full variable domain (rest looked up from reference TRBV3-1 and TRBJ1-1): DTAVSQTPKYLVTQMGNDKSIKCEQNLGHDTMYWYKQDSKKFLKIMFSYNNKELIINETVPNRFSPKSPDKAHLNLHINSLELGDSAVYFCATCQEGARNTEAFFGQGTRLTVV.

The chain employs TRBV11-2 and TRBJ2-1, with 8 bases matching TRBD2. Germline CDR1 SGHAT, CDR2 FQNNGV. The CDR3 contains 21 residues. V shed 2 bases, J shed 6 bases, and the junction held 24 bases outside the gene matches. The CDR3, as DNA: TGTGCCAGCAGCTTACCAACCACCGAGCAGGGCCCCAGCGGGAGCGCCAATGAGCAGTTCTTC. This sequence encodes CASSLPTTEQGPSGSANEQFF.

This clonotype was detected only a few times. V usage is TRBV11-1 and J usage is TRBJ2-7; D is ambiguous. This CDR3 region has 14 residues. V was cut by 4 bases and J by 6 bases, with 16 bases left in between. The V gene's germline CDR1 is SGHAT and CDR2 FQDESV (reference sequence). The CDR3 nucleotides read TGTGCCAGCAGCTCCCTCTCCAGTGGTTTCGAGCAGTACTTC. Its protein is CASSSLSSGFEQYF.

This clonotype came up a few times. The gene calls are TRBV5-1 and TRBJ1-1; D may be TRBD1 (5 bases). CDR1 and CDR2 from the germline V gene are SGHRS and YFSETQ. Deletions cut 7 bases from V and 11 bases from J, with 9 bases between. There are 9 residues in the CDR3. The CDR3 DNA reads TGCGCCAGCGGGGGTAATGCTTTCTTT. This codes for CASGGNAFF. Full variable domain (missing parts from reference TRBV5-1 and TRBJ1-1): KAGVTQTPRYLIKTRGQQVTLSCSPISGHRSVSWYQQTPGQGLQFLFEYFSETQRNKGNFPGRFSGRQFSNSRSEMNVSTLELGDSALYLCASGGNAFFGQGTRLTVV.

The chain links TRBV20-1 to TRBJ2-5; a weak D match, TRBD1 (5 bases). The CDR3 extends over 13 amino acids. V lost 5 bases to trimming and J lost 1 base, with 11 bases between them. Germline loops: CDR1 DFQATT, CDR2 SNEGSKA (reference sequence). The CDR3 is CSASTTAQETQYF. CDR3 DNA sequence: TGCAGTGCTTCCACGACAGCCCAAGAGACCCAGTACTTC.

This chain joins TRBV9 and TRBJ2-1, with 7 nucleotides matching TRBD2. Per germline, CDR1 SGDLS and CDR2 YYNGEE. V gave up 3 bases and J gave up 4 bases; unmatched junction bases: 7. The CDR3 has 15 residues. CDR3 nucleotide sequence: TGTGCCAGCAGCGGGGAGGGAACACTATACAATGAGCAGTTCTTC. It is translated as CASSGEGTLYNEQFF.

This clonotype was seen at least ten times. This chain uses TRBV20-1 with TRBJ1-5; D unclear. Trimming removed 6 bases at V and 1 base at J, with 7 bases between. The CDR3 consists of 12 residues. Germline values: CDR1 DFQATT, CDR2 SNEGSKA (reference sequence). The CDR3 DNA sequence: TGCAGTGCCAGTCAGAGCAATCAGCCCCAGCATTTT. Its translation is CSASQSNQPQHF.

The V and J genes are TRBV4-1 and TRBJ2-7, with D tentatively TRBD1 or TRBD2 (5 bases each). V lost 3 bases to trimming and J lost 4 bases, with 19 bases between them. CDR1 is MGHRA, CDR2 YSYEKL, per germline. CDR3 length equals 16 residues. The CDR3 region is CASSHGPGRQNYEQYF. Written as DNA, the CDR3 is TGCGCCAGCAGCCATGGACCGGGACGTCAGAATTACGAGCAGTACTTC.

This clonotype showed up just a few times. CDR3 protein: CASSLSQDGNSPLHF. CDR3 bases: TGTGCCAGCAGCTTAAGCCAGGACGGAAATTCACCCCTCCACTTT. The chain has TRBV7-9 and TRBJ1-6; D unclear. The CDR3 is 15 residues long. With 2 bases removed from V and 7 bases from J, the gap between germline ends came to 12 bases. CDR1 is SEHNR and CDR2 is FQNEAQ in the germline V gene (reference sequence).

The genes are TRBV20-1 and TRBJ2-1; D might be TRBD2 (6 bases). V was cut by 6 bases and J by 5 bases, with 20 bases left in between. From germline, CDR1 is DFQATT and CDR2 SNEGSKA (reference sequence). The CDR3 consists of 15 residues. The CDR3 reads CSANRGTGGNNEQFF. CDR3 sequence (DNA): TGCAGTGCCAACCGGGGGACTGGCGGGAACAATGAGCAGTTCTTC.

This clonotype appeared once. The CDR3 spells CASSPPGQGVSYEQYF. DNA for the CDR3: TGTGCCAGCAGCCCGCCGGGACAGGGGGTTTCCTACGAGCAGTACTTC. This chain links TRBV3-1 with TRBJ2-7; 11 nucleotides align to TRBD1. Germline V gene sequence: CDR1 LGHDT, CDR2 YNNKEL (reference sequence). V lost 4 bases to trimming and J lost 1 base; unmatched junction nucleotides: 6. The length of the CDR3 is 16 residues.

This clonotype has just a few counts. This sequence joins TRBV7-9 and TRBJ2-3, with 10 bases fitting TRBD2. The V segment lost 6 bases and the J segment 1 base; nucleotides outside the gene matches: 4. Germline lookup yields CDR1 SEHNR and CDR2 FQNEAQ (reference sequence). The CDR3 is 15 amino acids. This CDR3 is CASRSGTSGTDTQYF. The CDR3 region has the DNA TGTGCCAGCAGGTCCGGGACTAGCGGCACAGATACGCAGTATTTT. The full variable domain, with the rest looked up from reference TRBV7-9 and TRBJ2-3, is DTGVSQNPRHKITKRGQNVTFRCDPISEHNRLYWYRQTLGQGPEFLTYFQNEAQLEKSRLLSDRFSAERPKGSFSTLEIQRTEQGDSAMYLCASRSGTSGTDTQYFGPGTRLTVL.

This clonotype came up a few times. V usage is TRBV11-2 and J usage is TRBJ2-3; possibly TRBD1 or TRBD2 for D (5 bases each). Per germline, CDR1 SGHAT and CDR2 FQNNGV. The CDR3 spans 15 residues. V lost 5 bases and J lost 1, with 13 bases in between. CDR3 in amino acids: CASSRQRGGTDTQYF. The CDR3 bases are TGTGCCAGCAGCCGACAGAGGGGCGGCACAGATACGCAGTATTTT.

The V call is TRBV6-2 or TRBV6-3, the J call TRBJ2-7; 7 nucleotides align to TRBD2. CDR1 and CDR2 (germline): MNHEY, SVGEGT. The length of the CDR3 is 13 residues. V was pared by 5 bases and J by 3 bases, with 4 bases of the junction left unmatched. The CDR3 spells CASSPTSVYEQYF. The CDR3 DNA follows: TGTGCCAGCAGTCCCACTAGCGTCTACGAGCAGTACTTC.

This clonotype was seen only once. The V and J genes are TRBV24-1 and TRBJ1-1, with TRBD1 matching 10 bases. Germline V CDR1 and CDR2: KGHDR, SFDVKD. The length of the CDR3 is 16 residues. The V gene end was trimmed by 4 bases and the J gene end by 5 bases; junction bases not matched to a gene: 9. For the CDR3, the DNA is TGTGCCACCAGTGACCCTAGACAGGGGGCAAGTACTGAAGCTTTCTTT. Translated: CATSDPRQGASTEAFF.

This chain links TRBV20-1 with TRBJ2-7; D remains ambiguous. Germline loops: CDR1 DFQATT, CDR2 SNEGSKA (reference sequence). The V end lost 6 bases, the J end lost 6 bases, and 15 bases lay between the germline ends. The CDR3 totals 12 residues. This chain's CDR3 is CSAPRSAGEQYF. As DNA, the CDR3 is TGCAGTGCCCCCCGGAGTGCTGGCGAGCAGTACTTC.

In this sample, this clonotype turned up a few times. The chain couples TRBV4-3 to TRBJ2-1; 8 nucleotides match TRBD2. The germline V gene encodes CDR1 LGHNA and CDR2 YSLEER. The CDR3 runs to 19 residues. V was pared by 0 bases and J by 4 bases, with 14 bases of the junction left unmatched. DNA of the CDR3: TGCGCCAGCAGCCAAGAAATAGGAAGGCGGGAGGCCGCGTACAATGAGCAGTTCTTC. This codes for CASSQEIGRREAAYNEQFF.

Only a few counts were recorded for this clonotype. This chain joins TRBV28 and TRBJ2-3; TRBD2 might be the D (5 bases). The CDR3 runs to 17 residues. Germline V lookup: CDR1 MDHEN, CDR2 SYDVKM. Trimming took 6 bases from V and 2 from J, leaving 21 bases between them. CDR3 loop: CASSPRRLLHFTDTQYF. In DNA, the CDR3 is TGTGCCAGCAGCCCCCGGAGGCTATTACACTTCACAGATACGCAGTATTTT.